This T cell receptor (beta chain) was identified during a study of PD-1 blockade in classical Hodgkin lymphoma (dated by TCRdb to the early 2020s). About the investigation overall: Nivolumab dosing was 3 mg/kg intravenously every 2 weeks, continuing until either disease progression or unacceptable toxicity. A peripheral blood immune signature of response to PD-1 blockade in classical Hodgkin lymphoma was defined using TCR beta sequencing and CyTOF. The paper's findings and limits, for the study overall: Trial patients achieving complete response had baseline diversity similar to newly diagnosed patients, whereas partial responders and progressors had significantly lower diversity. A significant rise by C4D1 was seen in CD4+ but not CD8+ TCR diversity (p=0.0027 vs p=0.16), with the rise being most apparent in complete responders (p=0.02). Baseline TCR diversity was reported to be lower in newly diagnosed patients than in healthy donors and to be lower still in relapsed/refractory patients. The study covered only a single clinical trial cohort, and the causes of the repertoire differences, possibly disease activity or prior therapy, were still not defined. Diversity was lower in patients who began nivolumab less than 1 year after ASCT, so these patients were left out of later analyses to avoid confounding by immune reconstitution.

The CDR3 runs 14 amino acids, cysteine and phenylalanine included. Only the CDR3 region is kept as DNA, spanning 42 bases read in frame from base 1. CDR1 and CDR2 are drawn from the germline V gene: SGHDN, FVKESK. The V end loses 1 base and the J end loses 8 bases, and a stretch of 14 bases separates them. Reading the label with the study, this specimen's time point is: cycle 1 day 1 (C1D1), immediately before nivolumab initiation. All trial patients had relapsed after autologous stem cell transplantation, with cohorts A, B and C differing in prior brentuximab vedotin exposure. A total of under 70 patients with relapsed/refractory classical Hodgkin lymphoma made up the trial cohort, and each patient's best overall response was complete response, partial response or progressive disease. In the multi-cohort phase II CheckMate 205 trial, trial patients received single-agent nivolumab. An independent review committee assessed best overall response by applying the 2007 International Working Group response criteria. Trial PBMCs were collected immediately before nivolumab initiation (C1D1) and during therapy at cycle 2 day 1 and cycle 4 day 1. Peripheral blood was collected in 8 mL Vacutainer Cell Preparation Tubes, from which PBMCs were isolated by centrifugation and then cryopreserved.

Points on this clone: Its antigen remains undetermined. No quality values exist for individual bases; no much larger clone is one base distant.

Genomic DNA was extracted with the Qiagen DNeasy kit from unsorted PBMCs and from negatively selected CD4+ and CD8+ fractions. TCR beta CDR3 regions were subjected to amplification by immunoSEQ multiplex PCR with primers that anneal to V and J segments. A synthetic immune receptor repertoire was used to minimize amplification bias, and any remaining bias was removed computationally after sequencing. On the authors' methods: Custom Python scripts were used to quantify repertoire diversity as the Shannon entropy index. Unsorted, CD4+ and CD8+ repertoires were examined separately, except in combined analyses, for which CD4+ and CD8+ sequences were merged in silico. Clonal expansion was defined as a frequency increase of at least 2-fold after treatment compared with C1D1, and clones undetected at baseline were assigned a pseudocount of 0.5. Singleton clones were defined as clones with 0 or 1 copy at C1D1, and non-singleton clones were defined as clones with 2 or more copies. Clones expanded in unsorted samples were assigned a CD4+, CD8+ or unknown annotation through matching of protein sequences in sorted samples from the same patient. Wilcoxon tests on paired samples were used to test diversity changes from C1D1 to C4D1. TCRdb took over this immuneACCESS table, retaining in-frame rearrangements with V and J assigned. Such tables are incomplete; in checked studies, under half of the missing clones stem from an unresolved V gene, and the remainder is unexplained. From that table come the V and J calls and clone size; the DNA was used to work out D and trimming. Here the sample has about 13,000 clones; about 82% occur a single time. The ten largest clones capture 24% of the sample.

The chain is made from TRBV14 and TRBJ1-2; the D gene lacks a confident call. This clonotype originated in a human donor with classical Hodgkin lymphoma. The sequences come from peripheral blood mononuclear cells (PBMCs), collected at baseline. DNA sequence: TGTGCCAGCAGCCAAGTCGGCCAGTTTAACGGCTACACCTTC. Translated, it gives CASSQVGQFNGYTF. The CDR3, completed at both ends by the reference TRBV14 and TRBJ1-2 genes, gives the full variable domain EAGVTQFPSHSVIEKGQTVTLRCDPISGHDNLYWYRRVMGKEIKFLLHFVKESKQDESGMPNNRFLAERTGGTYSTLKVQPAELEDSGVYFCASSQVGQFNGYTFGSGTRLTVV.